Listed here are 20 T cell receptor beta chains from one sample, sequenced in a study of cytomegalovirus exposure and HLA in healthy donors. PCR used 60 Vbeta primers and 13 Jbeta primers. Clones were sequenced by immunoSEQ multiplex PCR, and TCRdb holds only the in-frame ones, with some missing. Here the sample spans more than 80,000 clones, 76% being singletons. Specimen: PBMCs. The receptors stem from a woman aged 60-75 years in good health and CMV-seropositive.

The gene calls are TRBV30 and TRBJ2-1, with 10 positions matching TRBD2. Trimming took 2 bases from V and 6 from J; bases not matched to a gene: 10. The CDR3 length is 16 residues. From germline, CDR1 is GTSNPN and CDR2 SVGIG (reference sequence). The CDR3 is CAWSFQTSGRCNEQFF. Written as DNA, the CDR3 is TGTGCCTGGAGTTTCCAGACTAGCGGGCGCTGCAATGAGCAGTTCTTC.

The chain employs TRBV28 and TRBJ1-2; D gene unclear. CDR1 is MDHEN, CDR2 SYDVKM, per germline. The CDR3 sequence is 14 residues long. Trimming stripped 5 bases from V and 8 bases from J, with 18 bases between. The CDR3 DNA follows: TGTGCCAGCAGTCCTGACCTCTCTTGGAGGGGCTACACCTTC. Residues: CASSPDLSWRGYTF.

V and J are TRBV30 and TRBJ1-2, with a tentative D call TRBD1 (5 bases). The germline V gene has CDR1 GTSNPN and CDR2 SVGIG (reference sequence). V lost 0 bases and J lost 2, with 7 bases in between. This CDR3 has 13 amino acids. This CDR3 is CAWSVRGNYGYTF. For the CDR3, the DNA is TGTGCCTGGAGTGTACGGGGGAACTATGGCTACACCTTC. The variable domain in full, with the rest retrieved from reference TRBV30 and TRBJ1-2, is SQTIHQWPATLVQPVGSPLSLECTVEGTSNPNLYWYRQAAGRGLQLLFYSVGIGQISSEVPQNLSASRPQDRQFILSSKKLLLSDSGFYLCAWSVRGNYGYTFGSGTRLTVV.

This clone was detected only a few times. The chain is built from TRBV6-5 and TRBJ1-1; D perhaps matches TRBD1 (5 bases). Germline values: CDR1 MNHEY, CDR2 SVGAGI. This CDR3 has 14 residues. The V end lost 2 bases, the J end lost 2 bases, and 9 bases lay between the germline ends. The CDR3 spells CASSYLQGNTEAFF. DNA for the CDR3: TGTGCCAGCAGTTACCTGCAGGGTAACACTGAAGCTTTCTTT.

This sequence joins TRBV4-1 and TRBJ2-3; 10 bases match TRBD1. Per germline, CDR1 MGHRA and CDR2 YSYEKL. V lost 3 bases to trimming and J lost 3 bases; unmatched junction nucleotides: 6. CDR3 length equals 16 residues. The CDR3 coding sequence is TGCGCCAGCAGCCAGACAGGGGGCATTGGTACAGATACGCAGTATTTT. It codes for CASSQTGGIGTDTQYF.

This sequence joins TRBV7-6 and TRBJ1-4, with D tentatively TRBD1 (5 bases). This CDR3 region has 15 residues. Germline CDR1 SGHVS, CDR2 FNYEAQ. V shed 3 bases and J shed 0 bases, with 8 bases lying between them. In DNA, the CDR3 is TGTGCCAGCAGCTTTAGGGGTGCAACTAATGAAAAACTGTTTTTT. This translates into CASSFRGATNEKLFF. Drawing the rest from reference TRBV7-6 and TRBJ1-4, the complete variable domain is GAGVSQSPRYKVTKRGQDVALRCDPISGHVSLYWYRQALGQGPEFLTYFNYEAQQDKSGLPNDRFSAERPEGSISTLTIQRTEQRDSAMYRCASSFRGATNEKLFFGSGTQLSVL.

The count of this clone is one. The rearrangement joins TRBV18 to TRBJ1-5; no firm D call. The CDR3 loop spans 15 amino acids. The V and J ends lost 11 bases and 1 base respectively, with 18 bases between them. Looked up from germline, CDR1 is KGHSH and CDR2 is LQKENI. CDR3 amino acids: CASNSGGWSNQPQHF. For the CDR3, the DNA is TGTGCCTCGAACTCCGGCGGTTGGAGCAATCAGCCCCAGCATTTT. The entire variable domain, with the rest obtained from reference TRBV18 and TRBJ1-5, is as follows: NAGVMQNPRHLVRRRGQEARLRCSPMKGHSHVYWYRQLPEEGLKFMVYLQKENIIDESGMPKERFSAEFPKEGPSILRIQQVVRGDSAAYFCASNSGGWSNQPQHFGDGTRLSIL.

The CDR3 DNA sequence: TGCGCCAGCGGCCCCGAGGTAACGGGCACCGGGGAGCTGTTTTTT. Translation: CASGPEVTGTGELFF. J is TRBJ2-2 and V is TRBV10-1; D not certain. Looked up from germline, CDR1 is WNHNN and CDR2 is SYGVQD (reference sequence). The CDR3 consists of 15 residues. Between the trimmed V and J ends, which lost 8 bases and 4 bases, there was a span of 17 bases.

The J gene is TRBJ2-1, the V gene TRBV5-8, with D perhaps TRBD1 (6 bases). The CDR3 consists of 15 residues. CDR1 SGHTS and CDR2 YDEGEE come from the germline V gene. Between the trimmed V and J ends, which lost 4 bases and 8 bases, there was a span of 19 bases. CDR3 nucleotide sequence: TGTGCCAGCAGCCCGGGGACACCTCTAAGGGATGAGCAGTTCTTC. This translates into CASSPGTPLRDEQFF.

The chain carries TRBV7-8 and TRBJ2-3, with 8 bases that match TRBD1. Per the germline V gene, CDR1 is SGHVS and CDR2 is FQNEAQ. Trimming removed 5 bases from V and 0 bases from J; junction bases left unmatched: 25. CDR3 length: 22 residues. This CDR3 is CASSPQDPFRWPQGASTDTQYF. The CDR3 DNA reads as TGTGCCAGCAGCCCCCAAGATCCTTTCAGATGGCCTCAGGGGGCAAGCACAGATACGCAGTATTTT.

The chain recombines TRBV27 with TRBJ2-7; D is possibly TRBD2 (6 bases). This CDR3 is 14 amino acids long. Germline lookup yields CDR1 MNHEY and CDR2 SMNVEV (reference sequence). Trimming stripped 1 base from V and 4 bases from J, with 11 bases between. The CDR3 loop is CASSLLRGGYEQYF. In nucleotides, the CDR3 is TGTGCCAGCAGTTTATTACGTGGAGGGTACGAGCAGTACTTC.

The rearrangement uses TRBV5-4 and TRBJ2-3; maybe TRBD1 (5 bases). V lost 0 bases to trimming and J lost 7 bases, with 9 bases between them. Germline V gene sequence: CDR1 SGHNT, CDR2 YYREEE (reference sequence). CDR3 size: 13 residues. In DNA, the CDR3 is TGTGCCAGCAGCTTGGCAGGGATGAATACGCAGTATTTT. As protein: CASSLAGMNTQYF.

In DNA, the CDR3 is TGTGCCAGCAGCTTGGAGGACGGGAGCAATCAGCCCCAGCATTTT. Translated, it gives CASSLEDGSNQPQHF. The chain combines TRBV11-2 with TRBJ1-5, with D uncertain. This CDR3 has 15 amino acids. Germline V gene data show CDR1 as SGHAT and CDR2 as FQNNGV. V lost 3 bases and J 1 base, leaving 10 bases between the germline ends.

The chain recombines TRBV4-1 with TRBJ2-1; 7 bases match TRBD2. CDR3 length equals 16 residues. The ends lost 1 base at V and 6 bases at J; junction bases unmatched: 9. CDR1 MGHRA and CDR2 YSYEKL come from the germline V gene. In DNA form, the CDR3 reads TGCGCCAGCAGCCAAGCCCGGGGAGGGAGGGCCAATGAGCAGTTCTTC. Protein sequence: CASSQARGGRANEQFF.

The gene calls are TRBV7-6 and TRBJ2-2, with 10 bases matching TRBD2. The V and J ends lost 4 bases and 6 bases, in that order; junction bases with no gene match: 8. Germline V gene lookup returns CDR1 SGHVS and CDR2 FNYEAQ. The CDR3 runs to 16 residues. CDR3 in amino acids: CASSSASGSSAGELFF. DNA for the CDR3: TGTGCCAGCAGCTCCGCTAGCGGGAGTTCGGCCGGGGAGCTGTTTTTT.

A word on this clone: Sequence at one end of the junction differs from germline and may be a read error. The V call is TRBV7-9, the J call TRBJ1-1; TRBD1 matches at 8 bases. In germline, CDR1 is SEHNR, CDR2 FQNEAQ (reference sequence). The CDR3 has 13 amino acids. The CDR3 sequence: CSSSSDRETEAFF. As DNA, the CDR3 is TGTTCCAGCAGCTCGGACAGGGAGACTGAAGCTTTCTTT.

The chain couples TRBV2 to TRBJ1-3; D is undetermined. CDR1 is SNHLY and CDR2 is FYNNEI in the germline V gene. The CDR3 sequence is 14 residues long. V was clipped by 2 bases and J by 5 bases, with 10 bases between them. CDR3 residues: CASSESGNRNTIYF. The CDR3 bases are TGTGCCAGCAGTGAATCGGGGAACAGAAACACCATATATTTT.

The chain combines TRBV28 with TRBJ2-3, with D unclear. Looked up from germline, CDR1 is MDHEN and CDR2 is SYDVKM. The V end lost 4 bases, the J end lost 6 bases, and 11 bases lay between the germline ends. The CDR3 covers 13 residues. DNA of the CDR3: TGTGCCAGCAGTTCACATACTATGGATACGCAGTATTTT. This gives the protein CASSSHTMDTQYF.

The chain recombines TRBV10-3 with TRBJ2-2; D perhaps matches TRBD2 (5 bases). The CDR3 loop spans 11 amino acids. Germline V gene data show CDR1 as ENHRY and CDR2 as SYGVKD. Trimming shortened V by 4 bases and J by 8 bases, and 5 bases separated the two germline ends. The CDR3 region is CAISAGGELFF. CDR3 DNA sequence: TGTGCCATCAGTGCGGGAGGGGAGCTGTTTTTT.

The rearrangement joins TRBV29-1 to TRBJ2-5; 9 nucleotides line up with TRBD1. This CDR3 spans 14 amino acids. CDR1 and CDR2 (germline): SQVTM, ANQGSEA. Trimming at V came to 3 bases and at J to 5 bases, leaving 7 bases not matched to a gene. Here the CDR3 DNA reads TGCAGCGTTGAGAGGACCGGGACAGGGGAGACCCAGTACTTC. This encodes CSVERTGTGETQYF. The variable domain in full, completed from reference TRBV29-1 and TRBJ2-5, reads SAVISQKPSRDICQRGTSLTIQCQVDSQVTMMFWYRQQPGQSLTLIATANQGSEATYESGFVIDKFPISRPNLTFSTLTVSNMSPEDSSIYLCSVERTGTGETQYFGPGTRLLVL.